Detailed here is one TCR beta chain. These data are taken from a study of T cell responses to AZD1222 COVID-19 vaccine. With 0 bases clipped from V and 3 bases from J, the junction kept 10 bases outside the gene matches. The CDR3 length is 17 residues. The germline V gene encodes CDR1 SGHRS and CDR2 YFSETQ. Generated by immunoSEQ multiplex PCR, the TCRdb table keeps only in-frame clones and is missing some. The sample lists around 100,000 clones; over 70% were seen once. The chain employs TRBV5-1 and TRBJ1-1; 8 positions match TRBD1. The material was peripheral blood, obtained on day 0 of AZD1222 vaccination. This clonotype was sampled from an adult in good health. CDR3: CASSLAWGQARDTEAFF. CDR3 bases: TGCGCCAGCAGCTTGGCCTGGGGACAGGCCCGAGACACTGAAGCTTTCTTT. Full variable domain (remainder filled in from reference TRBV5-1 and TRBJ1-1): KAGVTQTPRYLIKTRGQQVTLSCSPISGHRSVSWYQQTPGQGLQFLFEYFSETQRNKGNFPGRFSGRQFSNSRSEMNVSTLELGDSALYLCASSLAWGQARDTEAFFGQGTRLTVV.